The 2 T cell receptor beta chains below come from one sample, sequenced in a study of cytomegalovirus exposure and HLA in healthy donors. The PCR contained 60 Vbeta and 13 Jbeta primers. TCRdb's table, derived via immunoSEQ multiplex PCR, lists solely in-frame clones and lacks some. The repertoire holds 120,000 to 150,000 clones, with 65% to 90% as singletons. Source material: PBMCs. These receptors originate from a woman under 40 in good health and CMV-seronegative.

The gene calls are TRBV6-1 and TRBJ2-7; the match to TRBD2 covers 16 bases. This CDR3 region has 18 residues. The germline CDR1 and CDR2 sequences are MNHNS and SASEGT. Germline trimming cut 2 bases from V and 3 bases from J; bases unmatched to any gene: 7. CDR3 protein: CASSEKRGLAGGIYEQYF. For the CDR3, the DNA is TGTGCCAGCAGTGAAAAGCGGGGACTAGCGGGAGGGATCTACGAGCAGTACTTC.

This clone appeared a single time. The chain combines TRBV7-6 with TRBJ1-1; D unresolved. V lost 0 bases and J lost 4, with 6 bases in between. The CDR3 is made up of 13 amino acids. In germline, CDR1 is SGHVS, CDR2 FNYEAQ. The chain's CDR3 is CASSLALSTEAFF. As DNA, the CDR3 is TGTGCCAGCAGCTTAGCTCTGAGCACTGAAGCTTTCTTT.